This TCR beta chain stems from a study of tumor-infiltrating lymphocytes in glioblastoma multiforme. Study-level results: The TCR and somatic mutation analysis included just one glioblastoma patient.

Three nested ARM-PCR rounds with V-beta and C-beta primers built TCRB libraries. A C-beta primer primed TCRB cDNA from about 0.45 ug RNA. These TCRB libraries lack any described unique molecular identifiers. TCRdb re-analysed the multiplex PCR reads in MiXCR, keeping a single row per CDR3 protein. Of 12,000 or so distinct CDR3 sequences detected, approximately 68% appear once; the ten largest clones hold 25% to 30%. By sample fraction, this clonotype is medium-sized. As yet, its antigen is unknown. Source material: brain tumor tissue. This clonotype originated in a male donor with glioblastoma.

CDR3 in amino acids: CASSLEPAASTGELFF. CDR3 nucleotide sequence: TGTGCCAGCAGCTTGGAGCCAGCGGCGAGCACCGGGGAGCTGTTTTTT. This rearrangement joins TRBV5-5 to TRBJ2-2; D may be TRBD2 (5 bases). The CDR3 loop spans 16 amino acids. Germline values: CDR1 SGHKS, CDR2 YYEKEE (reference sequence). The V and J ends lost 0 bases and 4 bases respectively, with 13 bases between them.